These 10 T cell receptor beta chains originate from one sample sequenced in a study of Ad26.COV2.S vaccination and SARS-CoV-2 variants. Treatment indicated: 19 received Ad26.COV2.S at low or high dose, single or two shots; a few received placebo; per-sample allocation not given. Sample collection was performed on day 63 after the first vaccine or placebo injection. Measured with immunoSEQ multiplex PCR; TCRdb has only the in-frame clones, and not every one. The table includes fewer than 900,000 clones, 70% to 90% detected once. Source: peripheral blood, taken in a trial of Ad26.COV2.S vaccine versus placebo. Receptors were obtained from a person aged 18 to 65 who received the Ad26.COV2.S COVID-19 vaccine or a placebo.

About this clone itself: This specimen includes other DNA sequences encoding the same CDR3. V usage is TRBV5-1 and J usage is TRBJ2-1; 12 nucleotides line up with TRBD2. This CDR3 contains 15 residues. Trimming at V came to 2 bases and at J to 4 bases, leaving 1 base not matched to a gene. Germline-derived CDR1 and CDR2 are SGHRS and YFSETQ. The CDR3 sequence: CASSLLAGGYNEQFF. In DNA form, the CDR3 reads TGCGCCAGCAGCTTACTAGCGGGGGGATACAATGAGCAGTTCTTC.

The genes are TRBV19 and TRBJ1-2; 7 positions match TRBD1. The V and J ends lost 5 bases and 3 bases, in that order; junction bases with no gene match: 15. The CDR3 is made up of 17 amino acids. Germline V gene sequence: CDR1 LNHDA, CDR2 SQIVND (reference sequence). This CDR3 is CASSPSGQPSSHYGYTF. The CDR3 DNA follows: TGTGCCAGTAGTCCCTCGGGACAGCCAAGTTCCCACTATGGCTACACCTTC.

The chain has TRBV5-1 and TRBJ2-5; TRBD1 matches 8 bases. Germline V gene sequence: CDR1 SGHRS, CDR2 YFSETQ. The V and J ends lost 2 bases and 5 bases, in that order; junction bases with no gene match: 8. This CDR3 region has 15 residues. The CDR3 reads CASSFGQGPMETQYF. CDR3 DNA sequence: TGCGCCAGCAGCTTTGGACAGGGCCCCATGGAGACCCAGTACTTC.

V is TRBV16 and J is TRBJ2-4, with a tentative D call TRBD2 (7 bases). Trimming removed 3 bases from V and 7 bases from J, with 16 bases in between. The germline gives CDR1 KGHSY, CDR2 FQNENV. The CDR3 length is 15 residues. This CDR3 is CASSHLGGTPNIQYF. CDR3 in DNA: TGTGCCAGCAGCCACCTCGGGGGGACACCCAACATTCAGTACTTC.

This clone has just a few counts. This chain connects TRBV5-5 to TRBJ1-5; D uncertain. V dropped 0 bases and J dropped 0 bases, with 10 bases sitting between them. Germline lookup yields CDR1 SGHKS and CDR2 YYEKEE (reference sequence). The CDR3 spans 16 residues. CDR3 loop: CASSLVPGSSNQPQHF. In DNA, the CDR3 is TGTGCCAGCAGCTTGGTGCCCGGATCTAGCAATCAGCCCCAGCATTTT.

This clone showed up just a few times. This chain joins TRBV28 and TRBJ1-1; D unresolved. Germline CDR1 reads MDHEN; CDR2 reads SYDVKM. The germline V and J ends were trimmed by 3 bases and 8 bases, with 10 bases remaining between them. The CDR3 is 12 residues long. This CDR3 is CASSFRNSEAFF. Written as DNA, the CDR3 is TGTGCCAGCAGTTTTAGAAACTCAGAAGCTTTCTTT.

Remarks on this clone: Within the sample, other DNA sequences also encode this same CDR3. The CDR3 DNA is TGCGCCAGCAGCCCTCGGGCAACTAATGAAAAACTGTTTTTT. This translates into CASSPRATNEKLFF. The rearrangement joins TRBV4-3 to TRBJ1-4; D ambiguous. The CDR3 consists of 14 residues. The V end was cut by 4 bases, the J end by 0 bases, with 6 bases between. Germline lookup yields CDR1 LGHNA and CDR2 YSLEER.

This chain links TRBV2 with TRBJ2-2; D might be TRBD1 or TRBD2, each matching 5 bases. Between the trimmed V and J ends, which lost 7 bases and 4 bases, there was a span of 13 bases. Germline lookup yields CDR1 SNHLY and CDR2 FYNNEI. CDR3 length equals 14 residues. The CDR3 coding sequence is TGTGCCAGCAACCGGGGACCGGGCACCGGGGAGCTGTTTTTT. As protein: CASNRGPGTGELFF.

This sequence joins TRBV7-2 and TRBJ1-1, with TRBD1 identical over 9 bases. The CDR3 consists of 15 residues. Germline V gene sequence: CDR1 SGHTA, CDR2 FQGNSA. Trimming took 1 base from V and 4 from J; bases not matched to a gene: 4. Here the CDR3 reads CASSLVTGGVTEAFF. In DNA form, the CDR3 reads TGTGCCAGCAGCTTAGTGACAGGGGGTGTCACTGAAGCTTTCTTT.

A remark on this clone: The sample contains more than one DNA sequence encoding this CDR3. J is TRBJ1-5 and V is TRBV12-3 or TRBV12-4; D gene unclear. The V end was cut by 1 base, the J end by 6 bases, with 4 bases between. The CDR3 loop spans 12 amino acids. The CDR3 DNA reads as TGTGCCAGCAGTTTAGTAAGTCAGCCCCAGCATTTT. This gives the protein CASSLVSQPQHF.